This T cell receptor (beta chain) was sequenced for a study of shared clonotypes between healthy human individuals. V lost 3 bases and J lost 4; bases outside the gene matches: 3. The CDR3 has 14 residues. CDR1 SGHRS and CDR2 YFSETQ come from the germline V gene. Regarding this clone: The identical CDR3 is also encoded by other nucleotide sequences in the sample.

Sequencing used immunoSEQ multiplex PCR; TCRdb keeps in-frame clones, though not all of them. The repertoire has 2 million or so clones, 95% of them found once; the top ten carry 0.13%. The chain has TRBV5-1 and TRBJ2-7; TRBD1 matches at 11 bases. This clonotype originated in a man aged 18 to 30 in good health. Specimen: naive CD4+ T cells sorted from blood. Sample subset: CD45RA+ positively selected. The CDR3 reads CASSSGTGGYEQYF. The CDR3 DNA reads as TGCGCCAGCAGCTCTGGGACAGGGGGATACGAGCAGTACTTC.